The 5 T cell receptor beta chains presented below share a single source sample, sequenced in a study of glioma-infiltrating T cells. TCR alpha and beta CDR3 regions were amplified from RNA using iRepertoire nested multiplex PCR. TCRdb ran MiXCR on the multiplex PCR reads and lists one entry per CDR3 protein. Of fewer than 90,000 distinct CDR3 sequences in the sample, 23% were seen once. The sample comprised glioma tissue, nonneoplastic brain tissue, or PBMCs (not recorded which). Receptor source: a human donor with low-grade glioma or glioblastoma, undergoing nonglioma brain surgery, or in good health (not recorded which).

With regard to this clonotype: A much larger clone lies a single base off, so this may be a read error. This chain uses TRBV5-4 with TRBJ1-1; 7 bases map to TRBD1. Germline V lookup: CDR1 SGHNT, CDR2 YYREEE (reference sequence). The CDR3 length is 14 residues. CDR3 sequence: CTSSFDRDRARAFF. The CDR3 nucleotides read TGTACCAGCAGCTTCGACAGGGATCGAGCTCGGGCTTTCTTT. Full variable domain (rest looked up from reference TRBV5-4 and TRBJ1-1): ETGVTQSPTHLIKTRGQQVTLRCSSQSGHNTVSWYQQALGQGPQFIFQYYREEENGRGNFPPRFSGLQFPNYSSELNVNALELDDSALYLCTSSFDRDRARAFFGQGTRLTVV.

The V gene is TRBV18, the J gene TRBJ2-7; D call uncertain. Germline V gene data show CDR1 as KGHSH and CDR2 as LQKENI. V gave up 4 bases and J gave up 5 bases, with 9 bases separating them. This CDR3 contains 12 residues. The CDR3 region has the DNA TGTGCCAGCTCACTCCAGTTTAACGAGCAGTACTTC. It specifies CASSLQFNEQYF.

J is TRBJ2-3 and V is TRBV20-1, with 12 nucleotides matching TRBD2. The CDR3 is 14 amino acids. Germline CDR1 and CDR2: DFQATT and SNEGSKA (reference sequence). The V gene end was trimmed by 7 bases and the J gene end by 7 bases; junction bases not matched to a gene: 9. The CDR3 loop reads CSVPTSGRRNTQYF. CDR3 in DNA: TGCAGTGTCCCGACTAGCGGGAGAAGAAATACGCAGTATTTT.

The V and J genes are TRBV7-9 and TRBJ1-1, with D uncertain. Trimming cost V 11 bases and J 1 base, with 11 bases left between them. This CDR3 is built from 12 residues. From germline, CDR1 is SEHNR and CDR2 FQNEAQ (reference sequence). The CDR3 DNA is TGTGCCGCCGCCGGCTGGAACACTGAAGCTTTCTTT. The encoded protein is CAAAGWNTEAFF. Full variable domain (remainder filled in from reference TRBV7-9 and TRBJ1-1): DTGVSQNPRHKITKRGQNVTFRCDPISEHNRLYWYRQTLGQGPEFLTYFQNEAQLEKSRLLSDRFSAERPKGSFSTLEIQRTEQGDSAMYLCAAAGWNTEAFFGQGTRLTVV.

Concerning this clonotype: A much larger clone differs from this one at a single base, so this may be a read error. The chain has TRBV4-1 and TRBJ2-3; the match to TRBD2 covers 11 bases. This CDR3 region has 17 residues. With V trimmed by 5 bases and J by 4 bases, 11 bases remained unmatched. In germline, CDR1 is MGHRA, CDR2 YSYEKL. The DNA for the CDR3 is TGCGCCAGCAGCTACTCCCCTAGCGGGGGGAGATCAGATACGCAGTATTTT. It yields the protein CASSYSPSGGRSDTQYF.